The text below deals with one T cell receptor beta chain. These data are taken from a study of blood T cell repertoires in COVID-19. The assay was immunoSEQ multiplex PCR, and TCRdb's table has in-frame clones only and misses some. This sample has fewer than 250,000 clones, with around 90% found just once. The length of the CDR3 is 16 residues. V gave up 4 bases and J gave up 0 bases, with 13 bases separating them. Per the germline V gene, CDR1 is LNHDA and CDR2 is SQIVND (reference sequence). Sequencing input: peripheral blood. The TCR sequence derives from a man aged 55 to 69 who had recovered from COVID-19. The chain carries TRBV19 and TRBJ1-3; a possible D gene is TRBD1 (5 bases). The CDR3 reads CASSTAWTFSGNTIYF. CDR3 sequence (DNA): TGTGCCAGTAGTACCGCCTGGACATTCTCTGGAAACACCATATATTTT.